The 28 T cell receptor beta chains presented below share a single source sample, sequenced in a study of T cell responses to AZD1222 COVID-19 vaccine. Clones were read by immunoSEQ multiplex PCR, and TCRdb kept only the in-frame ones, dropping some. Found here are tens of thousands of clones, 88% of them singletons; the top ten hold approximately 5%. Sample: peripheral blood, taken on day 0 of MenACWY control vaccination. The receptors stem from an adult in good health.

The rearrangement joins TRBV9 to TRBJ1-4; a weak D match, TRBD1 (6 bases). CDR1 is SGDLS and CDR2 is YYNGEE in the germline V gene. The CDR3 has 15 amino acids. The ends were cut back, 2 bases at V and 7 bases at J, with 15 bases in the middle. CDR3 region: CASSVGAGVSEKLFF. The CDR3 DNA reads as TGTGCCAGCAGCGTGGGGGCGGGGGTCTCTGAAAAACTGTTTTTT.

The V and J genes are TRBV18 and TRBJ2-7, with TRBD2 matching over 11 bases. Germline CDR1 KGHSH, CDR2 LQKENI. This CDR3 has 16 residues. J was trimmed by 0 bases and V by 6 bases; bases with no gene match: 7. CDR3 DNA: TGTGCCAGCTCTCCGGGACTAGCGGTGAGCTCCTACGAGCAGTACTTC. This sequence encodes CASSPGLAVSSYEQYF.

This chain uses TRBV10-1 with TRBJ1-1, with D perhaps matching TRBD1 (5 bases). V lost 5 bases and J 8 bases, leaving 9 bases between the germline ends. The CDR3 length is 11 residues. Germline V CDR1 and CDR2: WNHNN, SYGVQD (reference sequence). The CDR3 reads CASSTDSEAFF. The DNA for the CDR3 is TGCGCCAGCAGTACAGACAGCGAAGCTTTCTTT.

The chain recombines TRBV7-3 with TRBJ2-3; TRBD2 matches at 7 bases. The CDR3 length is 13 residues. With V trimmed by 8 bases and J by 2 bases, 4 bases remained unmatched. Looked up from germline, CDR1 is SGHTA and CDR2 is FQGTGA. CDR3 in DNA: TGTGCCAGCTCCGGGGGGACCACAGATACGCAGTATTTT. As protein: CASSGGTTDTQYF.

V is TRBV7-2 and J is TRBJ1-6; maybe TRBD1 (6 bases). Trimming took off 5 bases at V and 7 bases at J, with 15 bases between the two ends. The CDR3 extends over 15 amino acids. Germline loops: CDR1 SGHTA, CDR2 FQGNSA. The CDR3 loop reads CASSPRTAQNSPLHF. In DNA form, the CDR3 reads TGTGCCAGCAGCCCCAGGACAGCCCAAAATTCACCCCTCCACTTT.

V usage is TRBV27 and J usage is TRBJ2-7; D unclear. With 7 bases removed from V and 3 bases from J, the gap between germline ends came to 10 bases. Germline V gene lookup returns CDR1 MNHEY and CDR2 SMNVEV (reference sequence). The length of the CDR3 is 12 residues. The CDR3 DNA is TGTGCCAGCAAAGATTCAGTCTACGAGCAGTACTTC. This encodes CASKDSVYEQYF.

This clone was detected only once. The chain links TRBV29-1 to TRBJ1-4; 9 nucleotides line up with TRBD1. This CDR3 has 14 residues. Germline trimming cut 5 bases from V and 3 bases from J; bases unmatched to any gene: 4. Germline V gene sequence: CDR1 SQVTM, CDR2 ANQGSEA. CDR3 sequence (DNA): TGCAGCGTTAAGGACAGGGGCCCTAATGAAAAACTGTTTTTT. It specifies CSVKDRGPNEKLFF.

The gene calls are TRBV4-1 and TRBJ2-1, with 12 positions matching TRBD2. J lost 7 bases, V lost 4 bases, and 11 bases had no gene match. The CDR3 is 17 residues long. Germline CDR1 is MGHRA and CDR2 is YSYEKL. The CDR3 DNA sequence: TGCGCCAGCAGCCCTCGATCGGGTCTAGCGGGAGGGAATGAGCAGTTCTTC. It encodes CASSPRSGLAGGNEQFF.

This chain uses TRBV18 with TRBJ2-7, with TRBD1 as a possible D gene (6 bases). Germline assignment: CDR1 KGHSH and CDR2 LQKENI. The germline V and J ends were trimmed by 2 bases and 4 bases, with 15 bases remaining between them. The CDR3 length is 15 residues. CDR3 amino acids: CASSPGQQGIYEQYF. The DNA of the CDR3 is TGTGCCAGCTCACCAGGACAGCAAGGTATATACGAGCAGTACTTC.

This chain links TRBV6-5 with TRBJ2-7; 13 nucleotides line up with TRBD2. V lost 7 bases and J lost 3; bases outside the gene matches: 3. The CDR3 has 14 amino acids. The germline V gene has CDR1 MNHEY and CDR2 SVGAGI. CDR3 residues: CASTRLAGGYEQYF. The CDR3 nucleotides read TGTGCCAGCACTCGACTAGCGGGAGGCTACGAGCAGTACTTC.

This sequence joins TRBV2 and TRBJ1-1; D not certain. The V and J ends lost 3 bases and 5 bases respectively, with 7 bases between them. CDR3 length equals 12 residues. Germline lookup yields CDR1 SNHLY and CDR2 FYNNEI. CDR3 nucleotide sequence: TGTGCCAGCAGTGAGGGGAGTACTGAAGCTTTCTTT. It translates to CASSEGSTEAFF.

The V gene is TRBV30, the J gene TRBJ2-1; TRBD2 matches 7 bases. Germline V gives CDR1 GTSNPN, CDR2 SVGIG (reference sequence). The CDR3 extends over 15 amino acids. The junction had 8 bases not matched to a gene; V was cut back by 2 bases and J by 4 bases. The CDR3 nucleotides read TGTGCCTGGAGTCCGGGTAGCGGGTATTACAATGAGCAGTTCTTC. Translating gives CAWSPGSGYYNEQFF.

The genes are TRBV3-1 (or the pseudogene TRBV3-2) and TRBJ2-7; no reliable D call. The CDR3 loop spans 11 amino acids. Germline assignment: CDR1 LGHDT and CDR2 YNNKEL (reference sequence). Trimming took off 3 bases at V and 3 bases at J, with 3 bases between the two ends. CDR3 nucleotide sequence: TGTGCCAGCAGCCACATCTACGAGCAGTACTTC. This encodes CASSHIYEQYF.

The rearrangement links TRBV11-1 to TRBJ2-5, with 7 positions matching TRBD2. V shed 2 bases, J shed 6 bases, and the junction held 6 bases outside the gene matches. Germline V CDR1 and CDR2: SGHAT, FQDESV (reference sequence). The CDR3 runs to 14 residues. The CDR3 region has the DNA TGTGCCAGCAGCTTATTGGCGGGAGAGCAGACCCAGTACTTC. Translated: CASSLLAGEQTQYF.

The V call is TRBV5-4, the J call TRBJ2-5, with no clear D. Germline CDR1 SGHNT, CDR2 YYREEE (reference sequence). The CDR3 covers 14 residues. The germline V and J ends were trimmed by 0 bases and 5 bases, with 11 bases remaining between them. DNA of the CDR3: TGTGCCAGCAGCTTGGAAACATCTTGGGAGACCCAGTACTTC. It encodes CASSLETSWETQYF.

The chain couples TRBV28 to TRBJ2-7, with a tentative D call TRBD2 (6 bases). CDR3 length: 16 residues. V lost 6 bases, J lost 0 bases, and 18 bases lay in between. CDR1 MDHEN and CDR2 SYDVKM come from the germline V gene. Here the CDR3 reads CASRGVAGLHSYEQYF. The CDR3 DNA reads TGTGCCAGCAGGGGAGTGGCGGGACTCCACTCCTACGAGCAGTACTTC.

This sequence joins TRBV28 and TRBJ1-1, with D unresolved. CDR1 is MDHEN, CDR2 SYDVKM, per germline. The V end lost 5 bases, the J end lost 1 base, and 14 bases lay between the germline ends. The CDR3 runs 15 residues. The CDR3 loop reads CASSLPWRGNTEAFF. The CDR3 DNA sequence: TGTGCCAGCAGTCTCCCCTGGCGTGGGAACACTGAAGCTTTCTTT.

The chain combines TRBV28 with TRBJ2-7; 9 bases are shared with TRBD1. This CDR3 spans 11 amino acids. CDR1 is MDHEN, CDR2 SYDVKM, per germline. In DNA form, the CDR3 reads TGTGCTATACAGGGGGCGAGGGAGCAGTACTTC. Its protein product is CAIQGAREQYF.

The rearrangement uses TRBV6-2 or TRBV6-3 and TRBJ2-2; no definite D call. This CDR3 is 15 amino acids long. The V end lost 1 base, the J end lost 4 bases, and 10 bases lay between the germline ends. CDR1 and CDR2 from the germline V gene are MNHEY and SVGEGT. CDR3 in DNA: TGTGCCAGCAGTTACTGGCGGTGGGGCACCGGGGAGCTGTTTTTT. Translated, it gives CASSYWRWGTGELFF.

The chain carries TRBV29-1 and TRBJ2-3; 7 nucleotides match TRBD1. The CDR3 is made up of 14 amino acids. Germline values: CDR1 SQVTM, CDR2 ANQGSEA. The CDR3 protein is CRTGDKGIADTQYF. The CDR3 nucleotides read TGCAGAACAGGGGACAAGGGGATAGCAGATACGCAGTATTTT.

V and J are TRBV6-2 or TRBV6-3 and TRBJ2-3; D is unresolved. Trimming pared 2 bases from V and 3 bases from J, leaving 6 bases between. Germline V CDR1 and CDR2: MNHEY, SVGEGT. The CDR3 is 13 residues long. The CDR3 DNA is TGTGCCAGCAGTTACAAGGAAACAGATACGCAGTATTTT. It specifies CASSYKETDTQYF.

The chain combines TRBV4-1 with TRBJ2-1; 12 nucleotides line up with TRBD2. This CDR3 contains 18 residues. CDR1 and CDR2 (germline): MGHRA, YSYEKL. Trimming removed 1 base from V and 7 bases from J; junction bases left unmatched: 11. The CDR3 region has the DNA TGCGCCAGCAGCCAAGTAGACATGGGGCTAGCGGGAGGGAATGAGCAGTTCTTC. Its translation is CASSQVDMGLAGGNEQFF.

The rearrangement uses TRBV5-6 and TRBJ1-6; 9 nucleotides match TRBD1. Trimming at V came to 0 bases and at J to 7 bases, leaving 2 bases not matched to a gene. The CDR3 is made up of 15 amino acids. Looked up from germline, CDR1 is SGHDT and CDR2 is YYEEEE. The CDR3: CASSLAGTGNSPLHF. CDR3 DNA sequence: TGTGCCAGCAGCTTGGCCGGGACAGGGAATTCACCCCTCCACTTT.

The chain is built from TRBV28 and TRBJ2-3; D gene ambiguous. V dropped 8 bases and J dropped 1 base, with 10 bases sitting between them. Germline CDR1 and CDR2: MDHEN and SYDVKM. CDR3 size: 13 residues. The CDR3 loop is CASPALGTDTQYF. The CDR3 DNA reads as TGTGCCAGCCCGGCGTTGGGCACAGATACGCAGTATTTT.

This chain's CDR3 is CASSVGGVGNIQYF. For the CDR3, the DNA is TGTGCCAGCAGCGTGGGAGGGGTAGGAAACATTCAGTACTTC. The chain uses TRBV9 and TRBJ2-4; 7 nucleotides line up with TRBD2. The CDR3 covers 14 residues. V lost 2 bases, J lost 6 bases, and 5 bases stayed unmatched. In germline, CDR1 is SGDLS, CDR2 YYNGEE.

The table lists this clone with a few counts. The chain uses TRBV25-1 and TRBJ1-5, with unresolved D. Trimming shortened V by 2 bases and J by 1 base, and 6 bases separated the two germline ends. The CDR3 has 14 amino acids. Per germline, CDR1 MGHDK and CDR2 SYGVNS. The CDR3 is CASSEGWSNQPQHF. The CDR3 bases are TGTGCCAGCAGTGAAGGCTGGAGCAATCAGCCCCAGCATTTT. Full variable domain (remainder filled in from reference TRBV25-1 and TRBJ1-5): EADIYQTPRYLVIGTGKKITLECSQTMGHDKMYWYQQDPGMELHLIHYSYGVNSTEKGDLSSESTVSRIRTEHFPLTLESARPSHTSQYLCASSEGWSNQPQHFGDGTRLSIL.

The V gene is TRBV6-5, the J gene TRBJ2-7; 7 positions agree with TRBD2. V lost 2 bases to trimming and J lost 3 bases; unmatched junction nucleotides: 4. This CDR3 spans 14 amino acids. Germline loops: CDR1 MNHEY, CDR2 SVGAGI. CDR3 in amino acids: CASSYGGGSYEQYF. Written as DNA, the CDR3 is TGTGCCAGCAGTTACGGTGGCGGGAGCTACGAGCAGTACTTC.

The J gene is TRBJ2-2, the V gene TRBV19; D might be TRBD2 (6 bases). Germline CDR1 reads LNHDA; CDR2 reads SQIVND (reference sequence). Trimming left V 5 bases short and J 6 bases short, with 22 bases between. The CDR3 consists of 17 residues. CDR3 nucleotides: TGTGCCAGTAGTGGAGGGGACGTAAAGAGGGTATCCGGGGAGCTGTTTTTT. Its protein is CASSGGDVKRVSGELFF.